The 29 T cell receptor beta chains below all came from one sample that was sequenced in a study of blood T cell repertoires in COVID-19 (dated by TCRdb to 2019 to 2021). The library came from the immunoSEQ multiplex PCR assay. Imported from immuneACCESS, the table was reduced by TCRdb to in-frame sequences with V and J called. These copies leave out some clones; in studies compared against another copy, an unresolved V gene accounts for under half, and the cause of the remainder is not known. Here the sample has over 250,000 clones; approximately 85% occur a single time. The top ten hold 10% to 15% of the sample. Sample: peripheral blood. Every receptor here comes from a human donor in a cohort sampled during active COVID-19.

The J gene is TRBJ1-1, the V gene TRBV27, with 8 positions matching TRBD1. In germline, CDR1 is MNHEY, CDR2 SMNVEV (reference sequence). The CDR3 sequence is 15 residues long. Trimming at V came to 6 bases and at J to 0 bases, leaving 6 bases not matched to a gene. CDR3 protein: CASRSGQVMNTEAFF. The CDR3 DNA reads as TGTGCCAGCAGGTCGGGACAGGTCATGAACACTGAAGCTTTCTTT.

The CDR3 DNA sequence: TGTGCCAGCAGTGGACAGGGAGTTAGTGGCTACACCTTC. Encoded protein: CASSGQGVSGYTF. The chain has TRBV28 and TRBJ1-2; 8 nucleotides match TRBD1. The CDR3 totals 13 residues. The V segment lost 5 bases and the J segment 7 bases; nucleotides outside the gene matches: 6. The V gene's germline CDR1 is MDHEN and CDR2 SYDVKM.

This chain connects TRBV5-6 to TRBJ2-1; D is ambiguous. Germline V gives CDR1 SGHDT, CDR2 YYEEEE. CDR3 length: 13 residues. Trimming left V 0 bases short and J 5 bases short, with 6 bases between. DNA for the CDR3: TGTGCCAGCAGCTTGGCCAGAAACAATGAGCAGTTCTTC. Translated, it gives CASSLARNNEQFF.

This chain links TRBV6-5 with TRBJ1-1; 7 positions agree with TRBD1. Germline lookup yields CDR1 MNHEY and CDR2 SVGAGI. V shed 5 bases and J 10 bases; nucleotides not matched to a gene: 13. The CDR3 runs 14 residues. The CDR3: CASSRQGGGSGAFF. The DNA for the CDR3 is TGTGCCAGCAGTCGACAGGGAGGAGGCTCTGGAGCTTTCTTT.

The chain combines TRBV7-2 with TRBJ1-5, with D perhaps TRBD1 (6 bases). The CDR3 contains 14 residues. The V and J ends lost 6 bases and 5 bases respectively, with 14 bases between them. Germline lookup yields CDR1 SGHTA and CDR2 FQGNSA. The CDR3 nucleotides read TGTGCCAGCAGTAGATCGGCAGGGGATCAGCCCCAGCATTTT. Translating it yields CASSRSAGDQPQHF.

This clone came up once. The CDR3 reads CASSLVGVGSNQETQYF. In DNA form, the CDR3 reads TGTGCCAGCAGCCTTGTAGGGGTGGGCAGTAATCAAGAGACCCAGTACTTC. This sequence joins TRBV5-4 and TRBJ2-5; D possibly corresponds to TRBD1 (5 bases). From germline, CDR1 is SGHNT and CDR2 YYREEE (reference sequence). The CDR3 contains 17 residues. The germline V and J ends were trimmed by 4 bases and 2 bases, with 21 bases remaining between them.

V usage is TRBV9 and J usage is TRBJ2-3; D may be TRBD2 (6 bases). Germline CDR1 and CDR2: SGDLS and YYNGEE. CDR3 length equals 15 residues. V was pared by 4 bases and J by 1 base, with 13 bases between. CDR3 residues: CASSNRLGRTDTQYF. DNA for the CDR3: TGTGCCAGCAGCAACAGACTAGGTCGCACAGATACGCAGTATTTT. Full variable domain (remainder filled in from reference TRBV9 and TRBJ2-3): DSGVTQTPKHLITATGQRVTLRCSPRSGDLSVYWYQQSLDQGLQFLIQYYNGEERAKGNILERFSAQQFPDLHSELNLSSLELGDSALYFCASSNRLGRTDTQYFGPGTRLTVL.

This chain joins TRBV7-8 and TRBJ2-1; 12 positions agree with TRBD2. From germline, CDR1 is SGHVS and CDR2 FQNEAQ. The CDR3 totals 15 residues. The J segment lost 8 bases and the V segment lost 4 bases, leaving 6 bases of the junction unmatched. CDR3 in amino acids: CASSYSSGRGYEQFF. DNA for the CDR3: TGTGCCAGCAGCTATTCTAGCGGGAGGGGGTATGAGCAGTTCTTC.

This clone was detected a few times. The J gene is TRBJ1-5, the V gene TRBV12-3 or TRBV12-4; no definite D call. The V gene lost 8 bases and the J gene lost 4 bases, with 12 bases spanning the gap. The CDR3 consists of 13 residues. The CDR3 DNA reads TGTGCCAGCGCCGGGTCCTTGAATCAGCCCCAGCATTTT. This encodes CASAGSLNQPQHF.

For the CDR3, the DNA is TGTGCCAGCAGGACTCGGACGGCGGGGACCGAGCAGTACTTC. Its protein product is CASRTRTAGTEQYF. This rearrangement joins TRBV7-2 to TRBJ2-7, with D tentatively TRBD2 (6 bases). The V and J ends lost 6 bases and 6 bases respectively, with 18 bases between them. This CDR3 has 14 residues. Per germline, CDR1 SGHTA and CDR2 FQGNSA.

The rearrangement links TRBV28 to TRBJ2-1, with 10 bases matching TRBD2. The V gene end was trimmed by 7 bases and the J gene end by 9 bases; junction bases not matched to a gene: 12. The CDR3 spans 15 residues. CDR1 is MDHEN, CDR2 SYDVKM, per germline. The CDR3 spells CASTSPGLAVGEQFF. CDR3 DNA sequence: TGTGCCAGCACATCTCCAGGACTAGCGGTGGGTGAGCAGTTCTTC.

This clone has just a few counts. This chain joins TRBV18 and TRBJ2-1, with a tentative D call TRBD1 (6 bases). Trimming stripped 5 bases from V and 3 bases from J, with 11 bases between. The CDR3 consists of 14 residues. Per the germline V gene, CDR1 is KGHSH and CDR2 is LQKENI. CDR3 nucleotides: TGTGCCAGCTCAGTGGGGGCGGTCTACAATGAGCAGTTCTTC. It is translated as CASSVGAVYNEQFF.

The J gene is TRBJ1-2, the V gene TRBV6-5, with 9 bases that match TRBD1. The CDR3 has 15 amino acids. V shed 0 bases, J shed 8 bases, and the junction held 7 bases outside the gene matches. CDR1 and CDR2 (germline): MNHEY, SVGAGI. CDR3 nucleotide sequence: TGTGCCAGCAGTTACTCGGGACAGGGAGCGCGCGGCTACACCTTC. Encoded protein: CASSYSGQGARGYTF.

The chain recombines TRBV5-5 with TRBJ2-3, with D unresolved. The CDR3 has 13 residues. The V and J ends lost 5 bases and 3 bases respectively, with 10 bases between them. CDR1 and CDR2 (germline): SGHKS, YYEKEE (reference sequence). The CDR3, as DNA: TGTGCCAGCAGTTTTGACATTACAGATACGCAGTATTTT. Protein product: CASSFDITDTQYF. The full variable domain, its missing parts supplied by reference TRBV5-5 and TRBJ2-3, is DAGVTQSPTHLIKTRGQQVTLRCSPISGHKSVSWYQQVLGQGPQFIFQYYEKEERGRGNFPDRFSARQFPNYSSELNVNALLLGDSALYLCASSFDITDTQYFGPGTRLTVL.

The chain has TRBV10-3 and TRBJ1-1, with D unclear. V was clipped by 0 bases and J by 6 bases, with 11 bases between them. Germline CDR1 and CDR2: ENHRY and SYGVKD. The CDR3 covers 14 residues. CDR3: CAISESSFAAEAFF. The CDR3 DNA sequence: TGTGCCATCAGTGAGTCGTCGTTCGCGGCTGAAGCTTTCTTT.

The CDR3 is CATSAAGGNEQFF. CDR3 nucleotides: TGTGCCACCAGTGCGGCAGGGGGAAATGAGCAGTTCTTC. The gene calls are TRBV24-1 and TRBJ2-1; TRBD1 aligns across 7 bases. The ends lost 5 bases at V and 7 bases at J; junction bases unmatched: 4. Germline CDR1 is KGHDR and CDR2 is SFDVKD. This CDR3 is built from 13 residues.

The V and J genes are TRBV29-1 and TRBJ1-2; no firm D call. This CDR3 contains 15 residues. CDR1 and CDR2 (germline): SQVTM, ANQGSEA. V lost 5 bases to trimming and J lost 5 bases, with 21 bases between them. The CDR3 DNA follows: TGCAGCGTTTTCATTGCTGAGGGCGCCAGGTATGGCTACACCTTC. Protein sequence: CSVFIAEGARYGYTF.

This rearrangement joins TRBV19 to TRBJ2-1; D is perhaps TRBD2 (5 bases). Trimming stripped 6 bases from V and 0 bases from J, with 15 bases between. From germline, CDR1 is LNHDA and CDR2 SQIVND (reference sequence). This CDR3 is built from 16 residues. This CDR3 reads CASRGRASNSYNEQFF. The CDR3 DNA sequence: TGTGCCAGTAGAGGGCGGGCCTCAAACTCCTACAATGAGCAGTTCTTC.

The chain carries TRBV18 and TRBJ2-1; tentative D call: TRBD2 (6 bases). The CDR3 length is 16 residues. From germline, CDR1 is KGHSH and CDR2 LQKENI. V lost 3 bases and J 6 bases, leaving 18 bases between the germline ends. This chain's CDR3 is CASSPVGGQGGNEQFF. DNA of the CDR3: TGTGCCAGCTCACCTGTCGGCGGGCAGGGAGGCAATGAGCAGTTCTTC.

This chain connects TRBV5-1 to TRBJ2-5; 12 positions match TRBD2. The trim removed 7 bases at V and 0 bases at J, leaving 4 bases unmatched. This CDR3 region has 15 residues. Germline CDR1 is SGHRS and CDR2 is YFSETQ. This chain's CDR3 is CASGRTSGDQETQYF. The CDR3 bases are TGCGCCAGCGGCCGGACTAGCGGGGACCAAGAGACCCAGTACTTC.

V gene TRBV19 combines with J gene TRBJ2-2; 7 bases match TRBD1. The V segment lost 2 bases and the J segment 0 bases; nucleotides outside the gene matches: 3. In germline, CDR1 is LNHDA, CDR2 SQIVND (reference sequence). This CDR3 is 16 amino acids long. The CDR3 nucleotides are TGTGCCAGTAGTATAACAGGGGTCGCGAACACCGGGGAGCTGTTTTTT. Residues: CASSITGVANTGELFF.

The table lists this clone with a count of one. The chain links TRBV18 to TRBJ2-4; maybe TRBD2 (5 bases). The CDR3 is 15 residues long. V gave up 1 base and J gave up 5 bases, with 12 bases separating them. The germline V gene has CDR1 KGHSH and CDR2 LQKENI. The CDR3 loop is CASSPRAGTQNIQYF. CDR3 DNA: TGTGCCAGCTCACCACGGGCGGGCACCCAAAACATTCAGTACTTC.

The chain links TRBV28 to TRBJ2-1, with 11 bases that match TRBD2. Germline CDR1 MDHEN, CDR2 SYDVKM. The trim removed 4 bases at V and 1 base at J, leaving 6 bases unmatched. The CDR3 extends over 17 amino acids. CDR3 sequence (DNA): TGTGCCAGCAGTTCCCTCCCTAGCGGGAGGTCCTACAATGAGCAGTTCTTC. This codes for CASSSLPSGRSYNEQFF. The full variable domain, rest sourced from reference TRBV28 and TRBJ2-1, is DVKVTQSSRYLVKRTGEKVFLECVQDMDHENMFWYRQDPGLGLRLIYFSYDVKMKEKGDIPEGYSVSREKKERFSLILESASTNQTSMYLCASSSLPSGRSYNEQFFGPGTRLTVL.

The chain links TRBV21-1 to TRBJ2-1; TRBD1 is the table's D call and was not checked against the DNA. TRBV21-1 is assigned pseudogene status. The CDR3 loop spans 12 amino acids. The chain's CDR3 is CASGTETGVKFF. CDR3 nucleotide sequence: TGTGCCAGCGGTACAGAGACAGGGGTGAAGTTCTTC.

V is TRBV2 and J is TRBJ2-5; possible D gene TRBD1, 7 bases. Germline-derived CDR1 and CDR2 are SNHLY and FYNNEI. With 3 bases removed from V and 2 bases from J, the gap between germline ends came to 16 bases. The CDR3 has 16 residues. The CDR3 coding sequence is TGTGCCAGCAGTGAGGCTCGGGCAGGGGGGCAAGAGACCCAGTACTTC. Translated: CASSEARAGGQETQYF.

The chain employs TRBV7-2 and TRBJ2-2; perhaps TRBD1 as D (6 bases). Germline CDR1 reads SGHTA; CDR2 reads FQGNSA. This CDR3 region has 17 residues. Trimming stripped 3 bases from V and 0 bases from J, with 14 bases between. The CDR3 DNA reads TGTGCCAGCAGCTTCTCAGGGGCGTTGGCGAACACCGGGGAGCTGTTTTTT. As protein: CASSFSGALANTGELFF. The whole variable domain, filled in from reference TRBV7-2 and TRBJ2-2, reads GAGVSQSPSNKVTEKGKDVELRCDPISGHTALYWYRQSLGQGLEFLIYFQGNSAPDKSGLPSDRFSAERTGGSVSTLTIQRTQQEDSAVYLCASSFSGALANTGELFFGEGSRLTVL.

In DNA, the CDR3 is TGTGCCAGCAGCCAAGGAGGGATTCTAGCCAAAAACATTCAGTACTTC. It encodes CASSQGGILAKNIQYF. This sequence joins TRBV3-1 (or the pseudogene TRBV3-2) and TRBJ2-4; possible D gene TRBD2, 5 bases. V was clipped by 1 base and J by 0 bases, with 10 bases between them. Germline V gene data show CDR1 as LGHDT and CDR2 as YNNKEL (reference sequence). CDR3 length: 16 amino acids.

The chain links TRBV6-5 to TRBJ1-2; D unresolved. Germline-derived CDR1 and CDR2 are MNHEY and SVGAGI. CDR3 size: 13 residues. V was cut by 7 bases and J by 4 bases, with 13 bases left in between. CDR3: CASKEGGSYGYTF. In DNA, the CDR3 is TGTGCCAGCAAAGAGGGAGGGAGCTATGGCTACACCTTC.

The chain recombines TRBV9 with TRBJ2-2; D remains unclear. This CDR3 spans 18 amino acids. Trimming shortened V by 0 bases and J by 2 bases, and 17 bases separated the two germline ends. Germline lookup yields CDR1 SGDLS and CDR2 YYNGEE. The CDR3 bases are TGTGCCAGCAGCGTAGACCTATCCGACATCGCCAACACCGGGGAGCTGTTTTTT. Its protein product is CASSVDLSDIANTGELFF.